This entry lists 27 T cell receptor beta chains sequenced from one sample in a study of CDR3 diversity in severe acne. A single record per CDR3 protein comes from TCRdb applying MiXCR to the PCR reads. The sample holds about 76,000 distinct CDR3 sequences; 50% to 65% are singletons and the top ten take 13% to 15%. The sample consisted of blood. These receptors were obtained from a male donor in good health, without acne.

This clonotype was seen more than once but under ten times. The rearrangement uses TRBV7-3 and TRBJ1-5; D possibly corresponds to TRBD1 (6 bases). The CDR3 runs to 15 residues. Trimming removed 3 bases at V and 4 bases at J, with 13 bases between. Looked up from germline, CDR1 is SGHTA and CDR2 is FQGTGA. The CDR3 here is CASSFIGQGNQPQHF. CDR3 nucleotide sequence: TGTGCCAGCAGCTTTATAGGCCAGGGGAATCAGCCCCAGCATTTT.

This clonotype was found a few times. J is TRBJ2-1 and V is TRBV5-4, with 14 nucleotides matching TRBD2. J was trimmed by 9 bases and V by 5 bases; bases with no gene match: 7. The CDR3 consists of 15 residues. Germline values: CDR1 SGHNT, CDR2 YYREEE (reference sequence). The CDR3 protein is CASRPTSGGAGEQFF. The DNA of the CDR3 is TGTGCCAGCAGGCCGACTAGCGGGGGGGCGGGTGAGCAGTTCTTC.

The rearrangement joins TRBV5-5 to TRBJ2-5; a possible D gene is TRBD1 (6 bases). Trimming removed 3 bases from V and 0 bases from J, with 9 bases in between. CDR3 length: 14 residues. Germline CDR1 reads SGHKS; CDR2 reads YYEKEE (reference sequence). The CDR3 DNA follows: TGTGCCAGCAGCTATAGACAGGACCAAGAGACCCAGTACTTC. Its translation is CASSYRQDQETQYF.

The CDR3 here is CASSPPLSGARTEAFF. CDR3 sequence (DNA): TGTGCCAGTAGTCCCCCATTAAGCGGGGCTCGGACTGAAGCTTTCTTT. This rearrangement joins TRBV19 to TRBJ1-1; perhaps TRBD1 as D (5 bases). Trimming took off 5 bases at V and 5 bases at J, with 21 bases between the two ends. The CDR3 has 16 amino acids. Germline V gene sequence: CDR1 LNHDA, CDR2 SQIVND (reference sequence).

For this clonotype: One junction end disagrees with the germline gene, perhaps due to a read error. This chain connects TRBV7-9 to TRBJ2-3, with D uncertain. The CDR3 is made up of 16 amino acids. Germline-derived CDR1 and CDR2 are SEHNR and FQNEAQ (reference sequence). The DNA for the CDR3 is TGCGCCAGCAGCCCCGTAGCCGCGCAACTCACTGATACGCAGTATTTT. This sequence encodes CASSPVAAQLTDTQYF.

This clonotype came up many times. V is TRBV6-2 or TRBV6-3 and J is TRBJ2-1, with no clear D. V was clipped by 0 bases and J by 6 bases, with 9 bases between them. The CDR3 sequence is 14 residues long. Germline CDR1 reads MNHEY; CDR2 reads SVGEGT. The CDR3 is CASSYSNLINEQFF. CDR3 coding DNA: TGTGCCAGCAGTTACTCGAATTTGATCAATGAGCAGTTCTTC.

As regards this clonotype: A much larger clone differs by one base, so this may be a read error. This chain links TRBV24-1 with TRBJ2-5, with TRBD1 identical over 7 bases. J gave up 4 bases and V 4 bases, and 14 bases lay outside the gene matches. Germline V CDR1 and CDR2: KGHDR, SFDVKD. This CDR3 region has 17 residues. In DNA, the CDR3 is TGTGCCACCAGTGACCTGGGACGGCAGGGGGTTGGAGAGACCCAGTACTTC. Translation: CATSDLGRQGVGETQYF.

The chain couples TRBV20-1 to TRBJ1-5; D possibly corresponds to TRBD1 (5 bases). V lost 2 bases and J lost 1, with 12 bases in between. CDR1 and CDR2 from the germline V gene are DFQATT and SNEGSKA (reference sequence). This CDR3 has 15 residues. The CDR3 DNA reads TGCAGTGCTAGAACGGGGGAGGGAAGCAATCAGCCCCAGCATTTT. Its translation: CSARTGEGSNQPQHF.

The chain uses TRBV4-2 and TRBJ2-6, with TRBD2 matching 10 bases. Germline loops: CDR1 LGHNA, CDR2 YNFKEQ. V lost 0 bases to trimming and J lost 2 bases; unmatched junction nucleotides: 4. The CDR3 sequence is 18 residues long. CDR3 sequence (DNA): TGTGCCAGCAGCCAAGAAAAGCTAGCGGGAGCTGGGGCCAACGTCCTGACTTTC. Translating gives CASSQEKLAGAGANVLTF.

The table lists this clonotype with a few counts. V gene TRBV5-1 combines with J gene TRBJ2-2, with unresolved D. CDR3 length: 13 amino acids. The germline CDR1 and CDR2 sequences are SGHRS and YFSETQ. Between the trimmed V and J ends, which lost 6 bases and 0 bases, there was a span of 6 bases. CDR3 bases: TGCGCCAGCATACAGACGAACACCGGGGAGCTGTTTTTT. This translates into CASIQTNTGELFF. Filled out from reference TRBV5-1 and TRBJ2-2, the complete variable domain reads KAGVTQTPRYLIKTRGQQVTLSCSPISGHRSVSWYQQTPGQGLQFLFEYFSETQRNKGNFPGRFSGRQFSNSRSEMNVSTLELGDSALYLCASIQTNTGELFFGEGSRLTVL.

This clonotype was found many times. The chain carries TRBV3-1 and TRBJ2-5; 7 positions match TRBD2. V shed 0 bases, J shed 1 base, and the junction held 5 bases outside the gene matches. Germline CDR1 and CDR2: LGHDT and YNNKEL (reference sequence). The CDR3 totals 16 residues. The CDR3 DNA is TGTGCCAGCAGCCAAGATTTAGCTAGCGGCCAAGAGACCCAGTACTTC. Translating it yields CASSQDLASGQETQYF.

To note about this clonotype: As the CDR3 is not closed by the conserved phenylalanine or tryptophan, this likely results from a read error. The DNA is omitted, as the CDR3 cannot be located on it reliably, and the CDR3 follows TCRdb's listing. V usage is TRBV18 and J usage is TRBJ2-5; the DNA was not used to check the table's D call, TRBD2. CDR1 and CDR2 (germline): KGHSH, LQKENI. The CDR3 is 16 residues long, counting both termini. The CDR3 loop reads CASSPDQGGYGYTFGS.

The J gene is TRBJ1-1, the V gene TRBV19; D unresolved. The CDR3 length is 13 residues. V lost 5 bases to trimming and J lost 5 bases, with 12 bases between them. CDR1 is LNHDA and CDR2 is SQIVND in the germline V gene (reference sequence). The CDR3 sequence: CASSPLTGTEAFF. As DNA, the CDR3 is TGTGCCAGTAGTCCTCTTACCGGGACTGAAGCTTTCTTT.

This clonotype has just one count. One end of the junction is discordant with germline, which a read error may explain. The rearrangement uses TRBV10-1 and TRBJ1-1; TRBD1 matches at 8 bases. Germline V gene data show CDR1 as WNHNN and CDR2 as SYGVQD (reference sequence). This CDR3 is built from 15 residues. For the CDR3, the DNA is TGTGCCAGCAGTCGGTCAGGGGGCTCCGGCACTGAAGCTTTCTTT. This gives the protein CASSRSGGSGTEAFF.

The rearrangement uses TRBV2 and TRBJ2-2; D is unresolved. The CDR3 is 13 residues long. Trimming left V 3 bases short and J 7 bases short, with 9 bases between. The germline V gene encodes CDR1 SNHLY and CDR2 FYNNEI. This CDR3 is CASSDPARGELFF. CDR3 nucleotides: TGTGCCAGCAGTGACCCAGCGCGCGGGGAGCTGTTTTTT.

J is TRBJ1-2 and V is TRBV5-5; D unclear. Germline loops: CDR1 SGHKS, CDR2 YYEKEE (reference sequence). Trimming took off 2 bases at V and 1 base at J, with 9 bases between the two ends. This CDR3 is 14 amino acids long. CDR3 sequence: CASSFSGGNYGYTF. The CDR3 DNA sequence: TGTGCCAGCAGCTTTTCTGGCGGTAACTATGGCTACACCTTC.

Many counts were recorded for this clonotype. The J gene is TRBJ2-1, the V gene TRBV4-1; tentatively, D is TRBD1 (5 bases). CDR3 size: 17 residues. Trimming cost V 4 bases and J 0 bases, with 16 bases left between them. Germline CDR1 and CDR2: MGHRA and YSYEKL. The CDR3 here is CASSLPPGLGSYNEQFF. Here the CDR3 DNA reads TGCGCCAGCAGCCTTCCCCCAGGGCTGGGCTCCTACAATGAGCAGTTCTTC.

Details on this clonotype: A much larger clone differs from this one at a single base, so this may be a read error. No conserved phenylalanine or tryptophan ends this CDR3, so it is likely a read error. The gene calls are TRBV25-1 and TRBJ2-2, with 7 bases aligning to TRBD2. Germline CDR1 reads MGHDK; CDR2 reads SYGVNS. Germline trimming cut 2 bases from V and 5 bases from J; bases unmatched to any gene: 11. The CDR3 is made up of 17 amino acids. CDR3 nucleotide sequence: TGTGCCAGCAGTGAAACGAGACTAGCCTATCTTACCGGGGAGCTGTTTTCT. The encoded protein is CASSETRLAYLTGELFS.

The chain is built from TRBV12-3 or TRBV12-4 and TRBJ1-2; 9 bases line up with TRBD1. CDR3 length: 14 residues. V lost 8 bases to trimming and J lost 3 bases; unmatched junction nucleotides: 7. The CDR3: CASGAWTGDYGYTF. CDR3 nucleotide sequence: TGTGCCAGCGGGGCCTGGACAGGGGACTATGGCTACACCTTC.

This rearrangement joins TRBV20-1 to TRBJ2-5, with 10 bases that match TRBD2. Per germline, CDR1 DFQATT and CDR2 SNEGSKA (reference sequence). After removal of 4 bases from V and 0 bases from J, the junction contained 5 bases not matched to a gene. This CDR3 comprises 15 residues. CDR3 protein: CSAIKAGGDQETQYF. CDR3 DNA: TGCAGTGCTATTAAAGCGGGGGGGGACCAAGAGACCCAGTACTTC.

To note about this clonotype: In this CDR3 the conserved last residue, phenylalanine or tryptophan, is missing, so a read error is likely. CDR3 DNA sequence: TGTGCCAGCAGCCAGGACGGGGCGGGGGTCGGCGAGCAGTACTCC. Amino acids: CASSQDGAGVGEQYS. The chain uses TRBV14 and TRBJ2-7; 7 nucleotides agree with TRBD2. The CDR3 consists of 15 residues. Trimming removed 3 bases from V and 6 bases from J; junction bases left unmatched: 11. CDR1 is SGHDN and CDR2 is FVKESK in the germline V gene.

The rearrangement joins TRBV28 to TRBJ1-2, with TRBD1 identical over 7 bases. The V and J ends lost 1 base and 0 bases, in that order; junction bases with no gene match: 5. CDR3 size: 16 residues. Germline V lookup: CDR1 MDHEN, CDR2 SYDVKM. The CDR3 nucleotides are TGTGCCAGCAGTTTATCAGGACAGGCCCCTAACTATGGCTACACCTTC. Translation: CASSLSGQAPNYGYTF.

This clonotype has a handful of counts. This may come from a read error, since a much larger clone is one base off. This rearrangement joins TRBV9 to TRBJ2-7; a possible D gene is TRBD1 (5 bases). CDR3 length: 14 residues. Germline V gene lookup returns CDR1 SGDLS and CDR2 YYNGEE. CDR3 amino acids: CACSPGRVVHEQYF. The CDR3 region has the DNA TGTGCCTGCAGCCCAGGCAGGGTTGTTCACGAGCAGTACTTC. Supplemented by reference TRBV9 and TRBJ2-7, the full variable domain reads DSGVTQTPKHLITATGQRVTLRCSPRSGDLSVYWYQQSLDQGLQFLIQYYNGEERAKGNILERFSAQQFPDLHSELNLSSLELGDSALYFCACSPGRVVHEQYFGPGTRLTVT.

Relative to its sample, this clonotype is medium-sized. The chain joins TRBV2 to TRBJ2-5; no clear D. Trimming pared 2 bases from V and 5 bases from J, leaving 6 bases between. Germline CDR1 is SNHLY and CDR2 is FYNNEI. The CDR3 loop spans 12 amino acids. In DNA, the CDR3 is TGTGCCAGCAGTGAACTGAGGGAGACCCAGTACTTC. Protein sequence: CASSELRETQYF.

This chain uses TRBV29-1 with TRBJ2-7; 9 bases map to TRBD1. The J call is in doubt because the DNA end fits TRBJ2-1 better. Germline CDR1 and CDR2: SQVTM and ANQGSEA. This CDR3 contains 15 residues. This CDR3 is CSVNPWDRVGNEQFF. CDR3 nucleotides: TGCAGCGTTAACCCTTGGGACAGGGTGGGGAATGAGCAGTTCTTC.

V gene TRBV4-1 combines with J gene TRBJ2-5; 9 bases align to TRBD2. The CDR3 sequence is 16 residues long. Germline-derived CDR1 and CDR2 are MGHRA and YSYEKL. V dropped 2 bases and J dropped 4; count of bases not matched to a gene: 8. The CDR3 is CASSQSGTSNGETQYF. The CDR3 DNA follows: TGCGCCAGCAGCCAATCCGGGACTAGCAATGGAGAGACCCAGTACTTC.

This clonotype was seen only a few times. The J gene is TRBJ1-2, the V gene TRBV5-1; D is perhaps TRBD1 (5 bases). The length of the CDR3 is 15 residues. The germline gives CDR1 SGHRS, CDR2 YFSETQ. Trimming took off 4 bases at V and 1 base at J, with 14 bases between the two ends. As DNA, the CDR3 is TGCGCCAGCAGCCCACAGGCAGGGCTTAACTATGGCTACACCTTC. This translates into CASSPQAGLNYGYTF.